This T cell receptor beta chain was found in a study of cytomegalovirus exposure and HLA in healthy donors. Findings and limits, study-wide: Usually a TCR sequence was rare, but some public TCRs were found in many donors.

Details on this clone: The target antigen is unknown.

The CDR3 contains 17 residues. Trimming cost V 4 bases and J 3 bases; bases outside gene matches: 14. Germline assignment: CDR1 KGHSH and CDR2 LQKENI. PCR primers comprised 60 Vbeta and 13 Jbeta primers. Clones were read by immunoSEQ multiplex PCR, and TCRdb kept only the in-frame ones, dropping some. The table lists roughly 120,000 clones, approximately 58% of them singletons. V gene TRBV18 combines with J gene TRBJ1-2, with TRBD1 matching over 7 bases. The receptor comes from a woman aged 25 to 39 in good health and CMV-seronegative. Material: PBMCs. CDR3 sequence: CASSHDRDPYGDYGYTF. The DNA for the CDR3 is TGTGCCAGCTCACACGACAGGGACCCCTACGGCGACTATGGCTACACCTTC.